Listed below are T cell receptor beta chains from one sample, sequenced in a study of neurological immune-mediated disorders. TCRdb independently ran MiXCR on the 5' RACE reads; one entry per CDR3 protein. The sample records approximately 68,000 distinct CDR3 sequences, roughly 4.8% being singletons. Specimen: PBMCs. Every receptor here comes from a woman in her seventies with multiple sclerosis. The CDR3 runs from the conserved cysteine through the conserved F or W. The order of the fields is J gene, V gene, D gene, clone size, CDR3 protein, CDR3 DNA. D genes are given only for firm matches. Part of the rows lack a size; the others show once, few, many or a class for expanded clones.

>TRBJ2-3|TRBV9|-|many
CASSVDAGPITDTQYF
TGTGCCAGCAGCGTAGATGCGGGCCCTATCACGGATACGCAGTATTTT
>TRBJ2-7|TRBV14|-|many
CASSQYELAYEQYF
TGTGCCAGCAGCCAATATGAACTAGCTTACGAGCAGTACTTC
>TRBJ2-5|TRBV2|TRBD1|many
CASSRQGAQETQYF
TGTGCCAGCAGCCGGCAGGGGGCCCAAGAGACCCAGTACTTC
>TRBJ1-5|TRBV12-3/TRBV12-4|-|many
CASSFREGNQPQHF
TGTGCCAGCAGTTTTAGAGAAGGCAATCAGCCCCAGCATTTT
>TRBJ2-1|TRBV6-2/TRBV6-3|TRBD2|many
CASSDLSTSGRAYEQFF
TGTGCCAGCAGTGACCTCTCAACTAGCGGGAGGGCCTATGAGCAGTTCTTC
>TRBJ2-1|TRBV9|TRBD2|many
CASSVSTASGSLGNEQFF
TGTGCCAGCAGCGTATCGACGGCTAGCGGGAGTCTCGGGAATGAGCAGTTCTTC
>TRBJ2-5|TRBV9|-|-
CASSASPGYGETQYF
TGTGCCAGCAGCGCGTCCCCAGGGTACGGGGAGACCCAGTACTTC
>TRBJ2-7|TRBV20-1|TRBD1|-
CSAPSTGGLAYEQYF
TGCAGTGCTCCTTCCACAGGGGGCTTAGCCTACGAGCAGTACTTC
>TRBJ1-6|TRBV20-1|-|few
CSAKPGAPYNSPLHF
TGCAGTGCGAAGCCCGGGGCTCCCTATAATTCACCCCTCCACTTT
>TRBJ1-3|TRBV20-1|-|many
CSARDLSRSGNTIYF
TGCAGTGCTAGAGATCTATCCCGCTCTGGAAACACCATATATTTT
>TRBJ2-7|TRBV7-2|TRBD2|many
CASSLELAASYEQYF
TGTGCCAGCAGCTTAGAACTAGCGGCCTCCTACGAGCAGTACTTC
>TRBJ2-3|TRBV6-1|-|few
CASRLPSTDTQYF
TGTGCCAGCAGGTTGCCTAGCACAGATACGCAGTATTTT
>TRBJ1-2|TRBV12-3/TRBV12-4|-|-
CASSPAGGLNYGYTF
TGTGCCAGCAGTCCCGCTGGAGGTCTTAACTATGGCTACACCTTC
>TRBJ1-5|TRBV7-2|-|many
CASSLVSSSNQPQHF
TGTGCCAGCAGCTTAGTTTCCAGTAGCAATCAGCCCCAGCATTTT
>TRBJ2-1|TRBV7-2|-|many
CASSSQRNNEQFF
TGTGCCAGCAGCTCTCAGCGGAACAATGAGCAGTTCTTC
>TRBJ1-2|TRBV6-5|TRBD1|many
CASRRGQGSYGYTF
TGTGCCAGCAGGCGCGGACAGGGGAGCTATGGCTACACCTTC
>TRBJ2-1|TRBV14|-|many
CASSQEVHSYNEQFF
TGTGCCAGCAGCCAAGAGGTCCATTCCTACAATGAGCAGTTCTTC
>TRBJ2-7|TRBV10-3|-|many
CAITEGGRYYEQYF
TGTGCCATCACTGAGGGGGGCAGATACTACGAGCAGTACTTC
>TRBJ2-3|TRBV12-3/TRBV12-4|TRBD2|few
CASSKTSGKRTDTQYF
TGTGCCAGCAGCAAGACTAGCGGGAAACGCACAGATACGCAGTATTTT
>TRBJ2-7|TRBV5-1|-|many
CASSLEGGEQYF
TGCGCCAGCAGCTTGGAGGGGGGCGAGCAGTACTTC
>TRBJ1-2|TRBV7-2|-|-
CASSQDQVYYGYTF
TGTGCCAGCAGCCAAGACCAGGTTTACTATGGCTACACCTTC
>TRBJ1-1|TRBV3-1|-|-
CASSHLTKVGTEAFF
TGTGCCAGCAGCCATTTGACCAAGGTGGGCACTGAAGCTTTCTTT
>TRBJ2-1|TRBV7-7|-|many
CASSPKSDAVNEQFF
TGTGCCAGCAGCCCGAAGTCAGACGCAGTCAATGAGCAGTTCTTC
>TRBJ1-1|TRBV6-6|-|many
CASSYLNTEAFF
TGTGCCAGCAGTTATTTGAACACTGAAGCTTTCTTT
>TRBJ1-1|TRBV27|-|many
CASSYEGNTEAFF
TGTGCCAGCAGTTACGAGGGGAACACTGAAGCTTTCTTT
>TRBJ2-1|TRBV14|TRBD2|many
CASSPTSGSGDEQFF
TGTGCCAGCAGCCCGACTAGCGGGAGTGGGGATGAGCAGTTCTTC
>TRBJ2-7|TRBV5-1|-|few
CASRGSREQYF
TGCGCCAGCAGGGGGTCGAGAGAGCAGTACTTC
>TRBJ2-2|TRBV12-3/TRBV12-4|TRBD1|many
CASTPWMLGQRNTGELFF
TGTGCCAGCACCCCATGGATGTTGGGACAGAGGAACACCGGGGAGCTGTTTTTT
>TRBJ1-1|TRBV5-1|-|many
CASSLLTPENTEAFF
TGCGCCAGCAGCCTCCTCACCCCAGAGAACACTGAAGCTTTCTTT
>TRBJ2-1|TRBV7-9|-|many
CASSPTGYNEQFF
TGTGCCAGCAGCCCAACGGGTTACAATGAGCAGTTCTTC
>TRBJ2-1|TRBV7-8|-|-
CASSPTGFSYNEQFF
TGTGCCAGCAGCCCTACCGGGTTTTCCTACAATGAGCAGTTCTTC
>TRBJ1-1|TRBV5-5|-|many
CASSLVNTEAFF
TGTGCCAGCAGCTTGGTGAACACTGAAGCTTTCTTT
>TRBJ2-5|TRBV5-1|TRBD1|many
CASSVTGGSGTQYF
TGCGCCAGCAGCGTAACAGGGGGCTCAGGGACCCAGTACTTC
>TRBJ2-1|TRBV4-1|TRBD2|many
CASSQPGTSVYEQFF
TGCGCCAGCAGCCAACCCGGGACTAGCGTCTATGAGCAGTTCTTC
>TRBJ1-1|TRBV5-1|-|many
CASSLAGRTLKNTEAFF
TGCGCCAGCAGCTTGGCGGGGCGGACACTAAAGAACACTGAAGCTTTCTTT
>TRBJ2-2|TRBV5-1|-|many
CASSLEAPGELFF
TGCGCCAGCAGCTTGGAGGCGCCCGGGGAGCTGTTTTTT
>TRBJ2-1|TRBV30|TRBD2|many
CAWSKGLAGLNEQFF
TGTGCCTGGAGTAAGGGACTAGCGGGACTCAATGAGCAGTTCTTC
>TRBJ1-5|TRBV2|TRBD1|-
CASSRQGPNQPQHF
TGTGCCAGCAGTCGACAGGGCCCCAATCAGCCCCAGCATTTT
>TRBJ2-1|TRBV20-1|TRBD2|many
CSARGSGTSGSSYNEQFF
TGCAGTGCTAGAGGGTCCGGGACTAGCGGGAGTTCCTACAATGAGCAGTTCTTC
>TRBJ2-2|TRBV6-6|-|few
CASSYSRTENTGELFF
TGTGCCAGCAGTTACTCGAGAACCGAGAACACCGGGGAGCTGTTTTTT
>TRBJ2-5|TRBV5-1|-|many
CASRGSGNPQETQYF
TGCGCCAGCAGAGGCTCAGGGAATCCCCAAGAGACCCAGTACTTC
>TRBJ1-4|TRBV20-1|TRBD1|many
CSTIRRGQGEKLFF
TGCAGTACAATAAGGAGGGGGCAGGGTGAAAAACTGTTTTTT
>TRBJ1-1|TRBV7-7|-|many
CASSSDTHTEAFF
TGTGCCAGCAGCTCTGACACCCACACTGAAGCTTTCTTT
>TRBJ2-5|TRBV12-3/TRBV12-4|-|many
CASREGGVQETQYF
TGTGCCAGCAGGGAGGGCGGAGTCCAAGAGACCCAGTACTTC
>TRBJ2-1|TRBV24-1|-|few
CATSDSAGGNEQFF
TGTGCCACCAGTGACTCTGCGGGCGGGAATGAGCAGTTCTTC